This T cell receptor (beta chain) comes out of a study of T cells in Graves' hyperthyroidism and ophthalmopathy. In this sample, this clonotype turned up once. Its antigen is not known. The CDR3 covers 14 residues. The V end was cut by 0 bases, the J end by 5 bases, with 10 bases between. Germline CDR1 and CDR2: SGDLS and YYNGEE. TCR beta CDR3 regions were amplified from RNA transcripts. First-round RT-PCR with HTBI primers amplified the TCR CDR3 region. TCRdb called the multiplex PCR reads again in MiXCR, with one record for every CDR3 protein. The table lists over 700,000 distinct CDR3 sequences, roughly 40% of them singletons. Points from the study as a whole: Peripheral blood also featured most of the thyroid clonotypes expanded above 0.001. The model's output predicted ophthalmopathy at a median of roughly seven months prior to onset.

The chain uses TRBV9 and TRBJ2-3, with a possible D match to TRBD1 (6 bases). This TCR derives from a man aged 18 to 35 with Graves' hyperthyroidism. The sequencing input was blood. DNA of the CDR3: TGTGCCAGCAGCGTAGACAGGGTCGAAGATACGCAGTATTTT. Translation gives CASSVDRVEDTQYF. Filled out from reference TRBV9 and TRBJ2-3, the complete variable domain reads DSGVTQTPKHLITATGQRVTLRCSPRSGDLSVYWYQQSLDQGLQFLIQYYNGEERAKGNILERFSAQQFPDLHSELNLSSLELGDSALYFCASSVDRVEDTQYFGPGTRLTVL.